The next 15 T cell receptor beta chains were all read from a single sample in a study of PD-L1 blockade in urothelial cancer. Using immunoSEQ multiplex PCR, the repertoire was profiled, and TCRdb retains in-frame clones only, with some absent. The sample shows about 52,000 clones, about 72% of them seen only once. Sequences were derived from PBMCs, sampled around atezolizumab (anti-PD-L1) treatment. The origin of the receptors is a man between 65 and 85 years old with urothelial cancer.

This chain connects TRBV5-1 to TRBJ1-1; D unresolved. The V gene lost 7 bases and the J gene lost 7 bases, with 20 bases spanning the gap. The CDR3 is made up of 14 amino acids. Germline V gene lookup returns CDR1 SGHRS and CDR2 YFSETQ. The CDR3 DNA reads TGCGCCAGCCACCCCGAATCGACACGGGGTGAAGCTTTCTTT. It specifies CASHPESTRGEAFF.

The chain carries TRBV7-2 and TRBJ1-6; 8 bases agree with TRBD1. V lost 6 bases to trimming and J lost 7 bases; unmatched junction nucleotides: 11. The CDR3 spans 16 residues. CDR1 SGHTA and CDR2 FQGNSA come from the germline V gene. CDR3 nucleotide sequence: TGTGCCAGCAGTAGAGACCGGACAGGGTTAAATTCACCCCTCCACTTT. It yields the protein CASSRDRTGLNSPLHF.

The gene calls are TRBV5-5 and TRBJ2-2, with 7 bases fitting TRBD2. The germline CDR1 and CDR2 sequences are SGHKS and YYEKEE (reference sequence). V was pared by 2 bases and J by 3 bases, with 1 base of the junction left unmatched. This CDR3 region has 14 residues. CDR3 residues: CASSFGLDTGELFF. CDR3 DNA sequence: TGTGCCAGCAGCTTCGGACTAGACACCGGGGAGCTGTTTTTT.

CDR3: CASSLIAGPNQPQHF. The CDR3 DNA reads TGTGCCAGCAGCTTAATTGCAGGGCCTAATCAGCCCCAGCATTTT. The rearrangement joins TRBV7-8 to TRBJ1-5; a weak D match, TRBD1 (5 bases). The V end was cut by 2 bases, the J end by 4 bases, with 12 bases between. Looked up from germline, CDR1 is SGHVS and CDR2 is FQNEAQ. The CDR3 totals 15 residues.

This clone appeared a few times. This sequence joins TRBV28 and TRBJ1-3; TRBD1 agrees at 7 bases. There are 15 residues in the CDR3. The V gene end was trimmed by 6 bases and the J gene end by 7 bases; junction bases not matched to a gene: 12. Germline assignment: CDR1 MDHEN and CDR2 SYDVKM. CDR3 DNA: TGTGCCAGCAGCCGGACAGGAGGTCGGTTCAACACCATATATTTT. Amino acid sequence: CASSRTGGRFNTIYF.

The V gene is TRBV7-2, the J gene TRBJ2-7; 14 nucleotides line up with TRBD2. Losses at the gene ends were 4 bases for V and 4 bases for J; bases not matched to a gene: 3. The germline CDR1 and CDR2 sequences are SGHTA and FQGNSA. The CDR3 spans 15 residues. The CDR3 DNA is TGTGCCAGCAGCTGGACTAGCGGGAGGTTGTACGAGCAGTACTTC. It yields the protein CASSWTSGRLYEQYF.

The V gene is TRBV19, the J gene TRBJ1-2, with TRBD1 as a possible D gene (5 bases). CDR3 length equals 15 residues. Germline V lookup: CDR1 LNHDA, CDR2 SQIVND (reference sequence). V was shortened by 1 base and J by 1 base, with 10 bases between the two germline ends. The CDR3 DNA follows: TGTGCCAGTAGTATAGTAACAGGCATTAACTATGGCTACACCTTC. The encoded protein is CASSIVTGINYGYTF.

The V call is TRBV11-2, the J call TRBJ2-7; 8 nucleotides agree with TRBD1. After removal of 5 bases from V and 4 bases from J, the junction contained 10 bases not matched to a gene. CDR3 size: 15 residues. Germline CDR1 reads SGHAT; CDR2 reads FQNNGV. The CDR3 nucleotides read TGTGCCAGCAGCCTCCCCGGGACAGGTCCTTACGAGCAGTACTTC. Translating it yields CASSLPGTGPYEQYF.

V gene TRBV6-5 combines with J gene TRBJ1-2, with 7 bases identical to TRBD1. Losses at the gene ends were 5 bases for V and 3 bases for J; bases not matched to a gene: 3. The CDR3 runs 13 residues. Per the germline V gene, CDR1 is MNHEY and CDR2 is SVGAGI. CDR3 bases: TGTGCCAGCAGTGCGGGACAGCACTATGGCTACACCTTC. Amino acid sequence: CASSAGQHYGYTF.

The chain uses TRBV7-2 and TRBJ2-3, with 16 bases matching TRBD2. CDR1 is SGHTA and CDR2 is FQGNSA in the germline V gene. J was trimmed by 2 bases and V by 5 bases; bases with no gene match: 10. CDR3 length equals 19 residues. The CDR3 is CASSPPGLAGGIPTDTQYF. Written as DNA, the CDR3 is TGTGCCAGCAGCCCCCCGGGACTAGCGGGGGGGATTCCCACAGATACGCAGTATTTT.

CDR3 protein: CASSRQGVGYGYTF. The CDR3 DNA is TGTGCCAGCAGCAGACAGGGGGTTGGCTATGGCTACACCTTC. The chain is built from TRBV7-9 and TRBJ1-2; 9 bases are shared with TRBD1. V lost 5 bases to trimming and J lost 4 bases; unmatched junction nucleotides: 5. There are 14 residues in the CDR3. Germline V lookup: CDR1 SEHNR, CDR2 FQNEAQ (reference sequence).

The table lists this clone with a count of one. This chain uses TRBV6-6 with TRBJ1-6, with D possibly matching TRBD1 (5 bases). CDR1 is MNHNY and CDR2 is SVGAGI in the germline V gene (reference sequence). The V end was cut by 0 bases, the J end by 10 bases, with 13 bases between. The CDR3 has 15 residues. CDR3 nucleotides: TGTGCCAGCAGTTACTCGAGGCAGGGCTTATCACCCCTCCACTTT. This encodes CASSYSRQGLSPLHF.

J is TRBJ2-1 and V is TRBV7-8, with TRBD2 matching 12 bases. The CDR3 covers 21 residues. V lost 1 base and J lost 0; bases outside the gene matches: 13. From germline, CDR1 is SGHVS and CDR2 FQNEAQ. In DNA form, the CDR3 reads TGTGCCAGCAGCTTAGAAGGACTAGCGGGATTGGTACCGAGCTCCTACAATGAGCAGTTCTTC. This encodes CASSLEGLAGLVPSSYNEQFF.

This chain joins TRBV4-3 and TRBJ1-4, with D perhaps TRBD1 (6 bases). The CDR3 length is 16 residues. Germline loops: CDR1 LGHNA, CDR2 YSLEER. Trimming removed 0 bases at V and 5 bases at J, with 13 bases between. The CDR3 bases are TGCGCCAGCAGCCAAGAGGGCAGGGGCGTAAATGAAAAACTGTTTTTT. This codes for CASSQEGRGVNEKLFF.

The chain combines TRBV7-2 with TRBJ2-2; tentative D call: TRBD2 (7 bases). Germline V gene lookup returns CDR1 SGHTA and CDR2 FQGNSA. V lost 0 bases, J lost 2 bases, and 13 bases lay in between. This CDR3 is 17 amino acids long. CDR3 region: CASSLAWGGQNTGELFF. As DNA, the CDR3 is TGTGCCAGCAGCTTAGCGTGGGGGGGGCAAAACACCGGGGAGCTGTTTTTT.